This T cell receptor beta chain was found in a study of human T cells and chemical hapten exposure. Background on the study: Upper-back patch tests with 0.01% DPC were read at 6 days. Alopecia areata, totalis or universalis affected patients who were mostly female. Study results and limitations: TCRs whose frequency exceeded 1 in 1000 remained the same following DPC sensitization.

This clonotype appeared a few times. Antigen unknown. Trimming removed 1 base from V and 5 bases from J; junction bases left unmatched: 7. Germline V gene sequence: CDR1 SGDLS, CDR2 YYNGEE. The CDR3 covers 16 residues. Time point: patch test 1, 2 weeks after DPC sensitization. Sample treatment: therapeutic diphenylcyclopropenone sensitization with weekly scalp DPC. TCRdb used MiXCR to reprocess the RACE reads, holding one entry per CDR3 protein. The sample yields approximately 400,000 distinct CDR3 sequences, about 4.4% seen once. The rearrangement links TRBV9 to TRBJ2-3, with TRBD2 identical over 10 bases. The sequence was obtained from a woman aged 45-59 years with alopecia areata. Some clones in this sample may be carry-over from other donors' samples. The material was whole blood, obtained in connection with sensitization to the hapten diphenylcyclopropenone (DPC). The CDR3 spells CASSVSPSGSGDTQYF. The CDR3 region has the DNA TGTGCCAGCAGCGTATCCCCTAGCGGGAGTGGAGATACGCAGTATTTT.